These 25 T cell receptor beta chains originate from one sample sequenced in a study of T cell responses to AZD1222 COVID-19 vaccine. Method: immunoSEQ multiplex PCR; TCRdb's copy keeps in-frame clones and lacks some. The sample lists about 100,000 clones, over 90% occurring once. The source material was peripheral blood, sampled on day 0 of AZD1222 vaccination. The origin of the receptors is an adult in good health.

The chain is built from TRBV27 and TRBJ2-5; no reliable D call. The V and J ends lost 3 bases and 5 bases respectively, with 10 bases between them. CDR1 is MNHEY and CDR2 is SMNVEV in the germline V gene (reference sequence). The CDR3 is 13 amino acids. DNA of the CDR3: TGTGCCAGCAGTTTGCTTGGGGTGGAGACCCAGTACTTC. Translation: CASSLLGVETQYF.

V and J are TRBV7-9 and TRBJ2-7, with no clear D. The CDR3 is 15 amino acids. Germline V gene lookup returns CDR1 SEHNR and CDR2 FQNEAQ (reference sequence). V was trimmed by 2 bases and J by 0 bases, leaving 11 bases between them. The CDR3 DNA is TGTGCCAGCAGCTTAAGGACGAATAGCTCCTACGAGCAGTACTTC. Residues: CASSLRTNSSYEQYF.

The chain recombines TRBV30 with TRBJ2-1; D is possibly TRBD2 (5 bases). From germline, CDR1 is GTSNPN and CDR2 SVGIG (reference sequence). There are 14 residues in the CDR3. V dropped 2 bases and J dropped 7 bases, with 15 bases sitting between them. CDR3 sequence (DNA): TGTGCCTGGAGTAAATTGACGAGGGCTAATGAGCAGTTCTTC. Protein product: CAWSKLTRANEQFF.

The chain joins TRBV14 to TRBJ2-7, with no clear D. Germline V gene data show CDR1 as SGHDN and CDR2 as FVKESK. The CDR3 runs to 13 residues. Trimming left V 0 bases short and J 2 bases short, with 5 bases between. This CDR3 reads CASSQDVTYEQYF. As DNA, the CDR3 is TGTGCCAGCAGCCAAGATGTAACCTACGAGCAGTACTTC.

The chain combines TRBV5-1 with TRBJ2-7; D remains ambiguous. The CDR3 is made up of 13 amino acids. Trimming stripped 0 bases from V and 2 bases from J, with 6 bases between. Germline CDR1 SGHRS, CDR2 YFSETQ. Here the CDR3 DNA reads TGCGCCAGCAGCTTGGGTTGGCCCTACGAGCAGTACTTC. This codes for CASSLGWPYEQYF.

The V and J genes are TRBV25-1 and TRBJ1-1, with D hard to call. V lost 6 bases, J lost 7 bases, and 6 bases lay in between. Germline loops: CDR1 MGHDK, CDR2 SYGVNS. The CDR3 runs 10 residues. The CDR3 coding sequence is TGTGCCAGCAGCGATCATGAAGCTTTCTTT. It specifies CASSDHEAFF. The full variable domain, completed using reference TRBV25-1 and TRBJ1-1, is EADIYQTPRYLVIGTGKKITLECSQTMGHDKMYWYQQDPGMELHLIHYSYGVNSTEKGDLSSESTVSRIRTEHFPLTLESARPSHTSQYLCASSDHEAFFGQGTRLTVV.

This chain connects TRBV3-1 (or the pseudogene TRBV3-2) to TRBJ2-3; D not certain. The germline CDR1 and CDR2 sequences are LGHDT and YNNKEL (reference sequence). V lost 1 base, J lost 0 bases, and 2 bases lay in between. The CDR3 loop spans 13 amino acids. CDR3 in DNA: TGTGCCAGCAGCCAAGCTAGCACAGATACGCAGTATTTT. It specifies CASSQASTDTQYF.

The CDR3 nucleotides are TGCAGTGTGGGGCACGAGCAGTACTTC. Protein sequence: CSVGHEQYF. The rearrangement joins TRBV20-1 to TRBJ2-7, with D possibly TRBD1 on 5 matching bases. The germline CDR1 and CDR2 sequences are DFQATT and SNEGSKA (reference sequence). This CDR3 contains 9 residues. Trimming stripped 7 bases from V and 5 bases from J, with 6 bases between.

The CDR3 reads CASSWDGTSGRWVEQFF. CDR3 in DNA: TGTGCCAGTAGTTGGGACGGGACTAGCGGGAGGTGGGTGGAGCAGTTCTTC. This chain uses TRBV19 with TRBJ2-1; 15 bases line up with TRBD2. V dropped 5 bases and J dropped 10; count of bases not matched to a gene: 12. Germline V CDR1 and CDR2: LNHDA, SQIVND (reference sequence). The CDR3 is 17 amino acids.

This clone was counted between two and nine times. V and J are TRBV9 and TRBJ1-1, with unresolved D. Trimming cost V 4 bases and J 8 bases, with 12 bases left between them. Germline-derived CDR1 and CDR2 are SGDLS and YYNGEE. This CDR3 is 12 amino acids long. The CDR3 region is CASSPGGLEAFF. The CDR3 DNA reads TGTGCCAGCAGCCCTGGCGGTCTCGAAGCTTTCTTT.

The chain recombines TRBV11-3 with TRBJ2-7; D might be TRBD2 (6 bases). Germline-derived CDR1 and CDR2 are SGHNT and YENEEA. The V gene lost 5 bases and the J gene lost 9 bases, with 17 bases spanning the gap. The CDR3 sequence is 13 residues long. The CDR3 DNA reads TGTGCCAGCAGCCTTGCGGAGCTGGGGGGGCAGTACTTC. This gives the protein CASSLAELGGQYF.

The chain recombines TRBV20-1 with TRBJ2-1; weak D call: TRBD2 (6 bases). Trimming removed 3 bases from V and 3 bases from J, with 12 bases in between. CDR3 size: 14 residues. Germline CDR1 DFQATT, CDR2 SNEGSKA (reference sequence). This chain's CDR3 is CSASGGSDYNEQFF. The CDR3 region has the DNA TGCAGTGCTAGTGGGGGGAGCGACTACAATGAGCAGTTCTTC.

The gene calls are TRBV3-1 (or the pseudogene TRBV3-2) and TRBJ1-1, with unresolved D. There are 13 residues in the CDR3. Germline assignment: CDR1 LGHDT and CDR2 YNNKEL (reference sequence). The V and J ends lost 7 bases and 3 bases respectively, with 12 bases between them. The CDR3 DNA is TGTGCCAGCACCGGGCTGGCCGACACTGAAGCTTTCTTT. It is translated as CASTGLADTEAFF.

J is TRBJ1-2 and V is TRBV19; D is possibly TRBD1 (6 bases). With 9 bases removed from V and 3 bases from J, the gap between germline ends came to 17 bases. This CDR3 has 14 residues. The germline CDR1 and CDR2 sequences are LNHDA and SQIVND (reference sequence). The CDR3 DNA reads as TGTGCCAGCCGACGAGGGGGAAGAGACTATGGCTACACCTTC. Encoded protein: CASRRGGRDYGYTF.

In this sample, this clone turned up once. The gene calls are TRBV9 and TRBJ2-3; D may match TRBD1 or TRBD2 (7 bases each). V lost 3 bases and J 3 bases, leaving 20 bases between the germline ends. Germline V gene data show CDR1 as SGDLS and CDR2 as YYNGEE. The CDR3 runs 17 residues. The chain's CDR3 is CASSGQGGGKFTDTQYF. The CDR3 coding sequence is TGTGCCAGCAGCGGCCAGGGAGGGGGCAAGTTTACAGATACGCAGTATTTT.

The genes are TRBV10-2 and TRBJ2-5; 9 nucleotides agree with TRBD2. V trimming: 5 bases; J trimming: 4 bases; junction bases outside the gene matches: 8. CDR1 and CDR2 (germline): WSHSY, SAAADI. The CDR3 spans 15 residues. CDR3 bases: TGCGCCAGCAGTCAGGAGACTAGCGGTTCAGAGACCCAGTACTTC. Translating it yields CASSQETSGSETQYF.

In DNA, the CDR3 is TGTGCCAGCAGTTACGTCATGACGGGATACAATGAGCAGTTCTTC. Translated, it gives CASSYVMTGYNEQFF. This chain connects TRBV6-2 or TRBV6-3 to TRBJ2-1; tentatively, D is TRBD2 (5 bases). The CDR3 length is 15 residues. Deletions cut 2 bases from V and 4 bases from J, with 12 bases between. Germline CDR1 MNHEY, CDR2 SVGEGT.

The V and J genes are TRBV28 and TRBJ2-2; the match to TRBD2 covers 10 bases. CDR3 length equals 15 residues. V dropped 10 bases and J dropped 8; count of bases not matched to a gene: 13. CDR1 is MDHEN, CDR2 SYDVKM, per germline. CDR3 amino acids: CAIQAGLAGAGELFF. The DNA of the CDR3 is TGTGCCATCCAGGCTGGGCTAGCGGGAGCTGGGGAGCTGTTTTTT.

J is TRBJ2-3 and V is TRBV7-3; 7 nucleotides line up with TRBD2. CDR1 and CDR2 from the germline V gene are SGHTA and FQGTGA. This CDR3 region has 15 residues. V was clipped by 5 bases and J by 5 bases; unmatched bases: 10. CDR3 DNA: TGTGCCAGCAGCGCCGGGACTACATCGGGAGATACGCAGTATTTT. Its protein product is CASSAGTTSGDTQYF.

The genes are TRBV18 and TRBJ1-1; possible D gene TRBD1, 6 bases. V lost 6 bases and J 1 base, leaving 9 bases between the germline ends. Per the germline V gene, CDR1 is KGHSH and CDR2 is LQKENI. The CDR3 length is 13 residues. DNA of the CDR3: TGTGCCAGCTCCAAGACAGGGAACACTGAAGCTTTCTTT. This sequence encodes CASSKTGNTEAFF.

In nucleotides, the CDR3 is TGTGCCAGCAGCCAAGGTAGCGTTCTCGTGAACGAGCAGTACTTC. It encodes CASSQGSVLVNEQYF. The rearrangement uses TRBV11-3 and TRBJ2-7; D is perhaps TRBD2 (5 bases). The CDR3 totals 15 residues. Germline V gives CDR1 SGHNT, CDR2 YENEEA. The germline V and J ends were trimmed by 5 bases and 5 bases, with 19 bases remaining between them. Combining the CDR3 with reference TRBV11-3 and TRBJ2-7 gives the whole variable domain EAGVVQSPRYKIIEKKQPVAFWCNPISGHNTLYWYLQNLGQGPELLIRYENEEAVDDSQLPKDRFSAERLKGVDSTLKIQPAELGDSAVYLCASSQGSVLVNEQYFGPGTRLTVT.

The J gene is TRBJ2-1, the V gene TRBV12-3 or TRBV12-4; no clear D. The CDR3 totals 12 residues. Trimming removed 1 base at V and 16 bases at J, with 14 bases between. DNA of the CDR3: TGTGCCAGCAGTTTAGTTACAGAAAGCACTTTCTTC. This gives the protein CASSLVTESTFF.

The rearrangement uses TRBV2 and TRBJ1-2, with 9 positions matching TRBD1. The germline V gene encodes CDR1 SNHLY and CDR2 FYNNEI. The junction had 7 bases not matched to a gene; V was cut back by 8 bases and J by 9 bases. The CDR3 is made up of 12 amino acids. The CDR3 region is CASWGQGARYTF. CDR3 coding DNA: TGTGCCAGCTGGGGACAGGGCGCGCGCTACACCTTC.

The chain carries TRBV19 and TRBJ2-1, with D perhaps matching TRBD2 (6 bases). Germline CDR1 LNHDA, CDR2 SQIVND (reference sequence). Trimming shortened V by 2 bases and J by 4 bases, and 15 bases separated the two germline ends. The length of the CDR3 is 16 residues. Written as DNA, the CDR3 is TGTGCCAGTAGTATAACCGGGGAGGTTATTTACAATGAGCAGTTCTTC. Its protein product is CASSITGEVIYNEQFF. Variable domain in full (rest from reference TRBV19 and TRBJ2-1): DGGITQSPKYLFRKEGQNVTLSCEQNLNHDAMYWYRQDPGQGLRLIYYSQIVNDFQKGDIAEGYSVSREKKESFPLTVTSAQKNPTAFYLCASSITGEVIYNEQFFGPGTRLTVL.

V gene TRBV3-1 (or the pseudogene TRBV3-2) combines with J gene TRBJ2-4; D possibly corresponds to TRBD1 (6 bases). This CDR3 region has 12 residues. V lost 4 bases and J 13 bases, leaving 14 bases between the germline ends. Germline CDR1 reads LGHDT; CDR2 reads YNNKEL (reference sequence). This CDR3 is CASSRSQGRQYF. CDR3 in DNA: TGTGCCAGCAGCCGAAGCCAGGGGAGACAGTACTTC.